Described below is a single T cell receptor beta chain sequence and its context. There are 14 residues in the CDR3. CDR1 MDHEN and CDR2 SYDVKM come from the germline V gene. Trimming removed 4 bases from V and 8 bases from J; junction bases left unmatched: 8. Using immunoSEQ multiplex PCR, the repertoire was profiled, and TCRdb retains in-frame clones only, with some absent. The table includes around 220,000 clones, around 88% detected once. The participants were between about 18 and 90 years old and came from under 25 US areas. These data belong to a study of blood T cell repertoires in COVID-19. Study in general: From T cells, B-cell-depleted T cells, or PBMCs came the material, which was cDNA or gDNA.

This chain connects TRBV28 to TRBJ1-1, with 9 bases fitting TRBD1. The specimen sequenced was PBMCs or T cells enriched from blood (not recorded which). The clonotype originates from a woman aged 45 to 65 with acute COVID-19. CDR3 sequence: CASSSSGTGREAFF. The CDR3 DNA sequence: TGTGCCAGCAGTTCCTCCGGGACAGGGAGGGAAGCTTTCTTT.